These 15 T cell receptor beta chains originate from one sample sequenced in a study of OX40 agonist ivuxolimab in advanced cancers. Data came from immunoSEQ multiplex PCR; TCRdb stores just in-frame clones and leaves some out. In the table there are about 41,000 clones, just under 85% of which are singletons. Here the sequenced sample was CD4+ or CD8+ T cells sorted from blood, taken in a trial of the OX40 agonist ivuxolimab. These receptors originate from an adult with an advanced solid tumor such as melanoma, head and neck, liver or kidney cancer.

Within the sample, this clone is medium-sized (0.01 to 0.1%). The CDR3 nucleotides read TGCGCCAGCAGCGTCGCCGGGACAGTCTCCTACGAGCAGTACTTC. Its protein is CASSVAGTVSYEQYF. This chain links TRBV5-1 with TRBJ2-7, with TRBD1 matching 7 bases. The germline CDR1 and CDR2 sequences are SGHRS and YFSETQ. V lost 4 bases, J lost 0 bases, and 7 bases stayed unmatched. This CDR3 is built from 15 residues.

V is TRBV5-1 and J is TRBJ1-1, with D possibly TRBD1 on 5 matching bases. Germline V gives CDR1 SGHRS, CDR2 YFSETQ. Trimming cost V 3 bases and J 5 bases, with 17 bases left between them. The length of the CDR3 is 15 residues. The CDR3 spells CASSWDSGIGTEAFF. As DNA, the CDR3 is TGCGCCAGCAGCTGGGACTCGGGGATAGGGACTGAAGCTTTCTTT.

This sequence joins TRBV5-4 and TRBJ2-2; D is unclear. The CDR3 sequence is 13 residues long. Germline CDR1 reads SGHNT; CDR2 reads YYREEE (reference sequence). Trimming took 0 bases from V and 4 from J, leaving 4 bases between them. The CDR3 is CASSLGATGELFF. In DNA, the CDR3 is TGTGCCAGCAGCTTGGGGGCCACCGGGGAGCTGTTTTTT. Filled out from reference TRBV5-4 and TRBJ2-2, the complete variable domain reads ETGVTQSPTHLIKTRGQQVTLRCSSQSGHNTVSWYQQALGQGPQFIFQYYREEENGRGNFPPRFSGLQFPNYSSELNVNALELDDSALYLCASSLGATGELFFGEGSRLTVL.

The V and J genes are TRBV5-5 and TRBJ1-5, with a weak D call TRBD1 (5 bases). CDR3 size: 15 residues. Looked up from germline, CDR1 is SGHKS and CDR2 is YYEKEE (reference sequence). V lost 3 bases, J lost 4 bases, and 14 bases lay in between. The CDR3 region is CASSYAGSQNQPQHF. In DNA, the CDR3 is TGTGCCAGCAGCTACGCAGGGTCGCAAAATCAGCCCCAGCATTTT.

This sequence joins TRBV18 and TRBJ2-7; D remains ambiguous. CDR3 length equals 16 residues. CDR1 is KGHSH and CDR2 is LQKENI in the germline V gene. V shed 3 bases and J shed 0 bases, with 15 bases lying between them. For the CDR3, the DNA is TGTGCCAGCTCACCTGGGCTAACGGCCAGCTCCTACGAGCAGTACTTC. Translated: CASSPGLTASSYEQYF.

In its sample, this clone was seen a few times. The J gene is TRBJ2-7, the V gene TRBV27; no clear D. Germline loops: CDR1 MNHEY, CDR2 SMNVEV (reference sequence). The CDR3 is 14 amino acids. V gave up 6 bases and J gave up 1 base, with 13 bases separating them. Here the CDR3 reads CASSPSRNSYEQYF. The CDR3 DNA reads TGTGCCAGCAGCCCTTCCCGGAATTCCTACGAGCAGTACTTC.

This chain links TRBV30 with TRBJ1-5; no clear D gene. Trimming shortened V by 0 bases and J by 4 bases, and 7 bases separated the two germline ends. CDR3 length: 13 residues. CDR1 is GTSNPN and CDR2 is SVGIG in the germline V gene (reference sequence). CDR3 sequence (DNA): TGTGCCTGGAGTGTAAGGGATAATCAGCCCCAGCATTTT. Translated: CAWSVRDNQPQHF. Together with reference TRBV30 and TRBJ1-5, the CDR3 gives the full variable domain: SQTIHQWPATLVQPVGSPLSLECTVEGTSNPNLYWYRQAAGRGLQLLFYSVGIGQISSEVPQNLSASRPQDRQFILSSKKLLLSDSGFYLCAWSVRDNQPQHFGDGTRLSIL.

The chain recombines TRBV28 with TRBJ1-3; D is unresolved. V lost 5 bases and J 1 base, leaving 12 bases between the germline ends. The CDR3 extends over 15 amino acids. Germline V gives CDR1 MDHEN, CDR2 SYDVKM. The DNA of the CDR3 is TGTGCCAGCAGTGCAAGGGCGGAGTCTGGAAACACCATATATTTT. It encodes CASSARAESGNTIYF.

The chain is built from TRBV28 and TRBJ1-1; D is uncertain. The V end was cut by 7 bases, the J end by 0 bases, with 12 bases between. CDR3 length equals 14 residues. Germline V gene data show CDR1 as MDHEN and CDR2 as SYDVKM. CDR3: CASTYGGLNTEAFF. In DNA form, the CDR3 reads TGTGCCAGCACCTATGGAGGCTTGAACACTGAAGCTTTCTTT.

This chain joins TRBV28 and TRBJ2-1; a possible D gene is TRBD2 (7 bases). Germline loops: CDR1 MDHEN, CDR2 SYDVKM. The CDR3 extends over 13 amino acids. Trimming removed 11 bases at V and 3 bases at J, with 14 bases between. Here the CDR3 DNA reads TGTGCCGCCATGGGGGGGCTCTACAATGAGCAGTTCTTC. Protein sequence: CAAMGGLYNEQFF.

The genes are TRBV19 and TRBJ1-1; a possible D gene is TRBD1 (5 bases). The CDR3 spans 15 residues. Germline CDR1 and CDR2: LNHDA and SQIVND (reference sequence). Trimming left V 5 bases short and J 0 bases short, with 13 bases between. CDR3 nucleotide sequence: TGTGCCAGTAGTGCCGGGGGGGTGTTGAACACTGAAGCTTTCTTT. This encodes CASSAGGVLNTEAFF.

The chain carries TRBV7-2 and TRBJ2-1; D perhaps matches TRBD1 (5 bases). CDR3 length: 13 residues. The V end lost 1 base, the J end lost 9 bases, and 10 bases lay between the germline ends. Germline assignment: CDR1 SGHTA and CDR2 FQGNSA. The CDR3, as DNA: TGTGCCAGCAGCTTAGGTTTGGGGCGTGAGCAGTTCTTC. This codes for CASSLGLGREQFF. The full variable domain, with the rest looked up from reference TRBV7-2 and TRBJ2-1, is GAGVSQSPSNKVTEKGKDVELRCDPISGHTALYWYRQSLGQGLEFLIYFQGNSAPDKSGLPSDRFSAERTGGSVSTLTIQRTQQEDSAVYLCASSLGLGREQFFGPGTRLTVL.

This clone was found a few times. The chain carries TRBV6-5 and TRBJ2-7, with TRBD2 matching 7 bases. Germline-derived CDR1 and CDR2 are MNHEY and SVGAGI. This CDR3 comprises 14 residues. With V trimmed by 4 bases and J by 5 bases, 8 bases remained unmatched. CDR3 bases: TGTGCCAGCAGTTTTGTAGCGGGCCCTCACGAGCAGTACTTC. Amino acid sequence: CASSFVAGPHEQYF.

The rearrangement joins TRBV30 to TRBJ1-3; D is ambiguous. The CDR3 is 12 amino acids. V was cut by 0 bases and J by 8 bases, with 8 bases left in between. CDR1 is GTSNPN, CDR2 SVGIG, per germline (reference sequence). This CDR3 reads CAWSVNRDTIYF. In DNA form, the CDR3 reads TGTGCCTGGAGTGTAAATCGTGACACCATATATTTT.

The J gene is TRBJ1-1, the V gene TRBV25-1, with D possibly TRBD1 on 5 matching bases. Trimming removed 8 bases at V and 1 base at J, with 11 bases between. The CDR3 contains 13 residues. The germline V gene has CDR1 MGHDK and CDR2 SYGVNS. The CDR3 region is CASASTGNTEAFF. CDR3 coding DNA: TGTGCCAGCGCGAGTACAGGGAACACTGAAGCTTTCTTT.